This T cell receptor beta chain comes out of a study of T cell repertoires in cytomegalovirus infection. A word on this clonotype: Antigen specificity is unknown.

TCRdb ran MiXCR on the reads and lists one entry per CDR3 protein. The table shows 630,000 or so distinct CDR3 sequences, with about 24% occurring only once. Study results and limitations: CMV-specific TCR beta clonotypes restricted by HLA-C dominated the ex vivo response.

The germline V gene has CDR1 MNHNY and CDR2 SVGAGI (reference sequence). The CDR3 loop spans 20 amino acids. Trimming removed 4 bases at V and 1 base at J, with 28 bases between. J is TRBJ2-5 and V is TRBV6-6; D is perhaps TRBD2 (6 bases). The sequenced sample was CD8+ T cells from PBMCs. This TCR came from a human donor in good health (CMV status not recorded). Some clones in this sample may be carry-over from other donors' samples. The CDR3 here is CASSSSASEGALRSQETQYF. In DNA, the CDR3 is TGTGCCAGCAGTTCTTCCGCTAGCGAGGGAGCCCTTCGATCCCAAGAGACCCAGTACTTC.